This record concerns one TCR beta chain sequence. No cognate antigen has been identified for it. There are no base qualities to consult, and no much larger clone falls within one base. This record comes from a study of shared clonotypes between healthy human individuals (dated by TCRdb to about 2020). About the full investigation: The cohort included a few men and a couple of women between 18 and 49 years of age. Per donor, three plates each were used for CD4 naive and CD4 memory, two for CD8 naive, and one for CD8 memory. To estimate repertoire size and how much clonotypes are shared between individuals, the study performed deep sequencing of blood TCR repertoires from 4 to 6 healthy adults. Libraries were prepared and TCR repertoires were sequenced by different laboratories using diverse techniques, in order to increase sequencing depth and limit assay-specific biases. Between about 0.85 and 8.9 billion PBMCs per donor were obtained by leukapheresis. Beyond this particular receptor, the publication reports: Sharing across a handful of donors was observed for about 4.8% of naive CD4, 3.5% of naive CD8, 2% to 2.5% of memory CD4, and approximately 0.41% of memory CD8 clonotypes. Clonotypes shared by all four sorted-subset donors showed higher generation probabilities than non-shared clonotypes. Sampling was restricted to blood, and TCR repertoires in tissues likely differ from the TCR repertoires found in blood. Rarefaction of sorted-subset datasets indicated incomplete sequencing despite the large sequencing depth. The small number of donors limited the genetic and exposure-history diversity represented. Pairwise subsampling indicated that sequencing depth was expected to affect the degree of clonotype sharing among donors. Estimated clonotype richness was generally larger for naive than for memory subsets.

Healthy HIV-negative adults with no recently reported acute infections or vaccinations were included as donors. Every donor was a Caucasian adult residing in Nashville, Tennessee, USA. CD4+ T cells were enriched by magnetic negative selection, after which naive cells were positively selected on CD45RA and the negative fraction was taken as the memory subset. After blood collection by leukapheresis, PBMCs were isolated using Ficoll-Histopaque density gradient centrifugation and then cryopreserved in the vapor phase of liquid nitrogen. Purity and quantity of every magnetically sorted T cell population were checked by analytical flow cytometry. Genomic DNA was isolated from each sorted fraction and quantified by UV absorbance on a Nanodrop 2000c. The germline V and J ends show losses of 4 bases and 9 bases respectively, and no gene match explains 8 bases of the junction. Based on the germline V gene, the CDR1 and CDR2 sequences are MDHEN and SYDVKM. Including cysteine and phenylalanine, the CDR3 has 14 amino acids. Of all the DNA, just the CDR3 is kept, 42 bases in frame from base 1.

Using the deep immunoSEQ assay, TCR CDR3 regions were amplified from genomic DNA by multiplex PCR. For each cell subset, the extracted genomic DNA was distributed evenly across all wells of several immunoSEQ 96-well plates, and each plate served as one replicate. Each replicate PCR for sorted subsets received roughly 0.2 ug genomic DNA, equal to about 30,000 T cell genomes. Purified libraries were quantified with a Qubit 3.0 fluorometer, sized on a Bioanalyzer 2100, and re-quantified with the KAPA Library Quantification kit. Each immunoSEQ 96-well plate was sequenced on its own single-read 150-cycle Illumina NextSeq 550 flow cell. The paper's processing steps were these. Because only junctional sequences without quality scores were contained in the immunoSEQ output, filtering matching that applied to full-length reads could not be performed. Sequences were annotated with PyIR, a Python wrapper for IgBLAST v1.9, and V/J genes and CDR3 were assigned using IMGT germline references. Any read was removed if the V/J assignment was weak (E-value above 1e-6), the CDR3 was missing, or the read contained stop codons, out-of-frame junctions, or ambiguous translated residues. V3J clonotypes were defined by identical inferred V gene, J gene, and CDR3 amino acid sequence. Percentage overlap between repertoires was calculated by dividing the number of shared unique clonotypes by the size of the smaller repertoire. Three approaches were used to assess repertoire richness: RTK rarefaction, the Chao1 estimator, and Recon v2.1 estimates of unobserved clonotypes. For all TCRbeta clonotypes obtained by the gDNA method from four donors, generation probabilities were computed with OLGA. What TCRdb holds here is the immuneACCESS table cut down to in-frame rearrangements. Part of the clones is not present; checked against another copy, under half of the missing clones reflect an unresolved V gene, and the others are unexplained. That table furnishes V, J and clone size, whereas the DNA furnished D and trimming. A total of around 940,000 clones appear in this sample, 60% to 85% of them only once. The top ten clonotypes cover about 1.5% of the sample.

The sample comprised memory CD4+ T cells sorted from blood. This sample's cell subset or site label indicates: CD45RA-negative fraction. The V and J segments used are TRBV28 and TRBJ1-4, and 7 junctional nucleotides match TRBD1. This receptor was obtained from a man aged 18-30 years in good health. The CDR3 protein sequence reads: CASSYFDRVKKLFF. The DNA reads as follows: TGTGCCAGCAGTTACTTCGACAGGGTAAAAAAACTGTTTTTT.